These 5 T cell receptor beta chains came from one sample sequenced in a study of T-cell reconstitution after alpha-beta-depleted transplantation in children. The TCRbeta library incorporated unique molecular identifiers. A single record per CDR3 protein comes from TCRdb applying MiXCR to the PCR reads. The sample includes about 640,000 distinct CDR3 sequences, approximately 15% of them seen just once. The sample in question was PBMCs from the stem cell graft donor, obtained from the stem cell graft. Receptors originate from a human donor who donated a stem cell graft to a child with acute myeloid leukemia.

This clonotype was seen at least ten times. J is TRBJ2-7 and V is TRBV20-1; D ambiguous. CDR3 length: 13 amino acids. Between the trimmed V and J ends, which lost 1 base and 4 bases, there was a span of 11 bases. The V gene's germline CDR1 is DFQATT and CDR2 SNEGSKA (reference sequence). In DNA, the CDR3 is TGCAGTGCTAGAGCGCCGACGGAATACGAGCAGTACTTC. The encoded protein is CSARAPTEYEQYF.

This clonotype occurred many times. The chain couples TRBV7-2 to TRBJ1-1; D possibly corresponds to TRBD1 (5 bases). The V end lost 3 bases, the J end lost 7 bases, and 6 bases lay between the germline ends. This CDR3 is 11 amino acids long. CDR1 and CDR2 from the germline V gene are SGHTA and FQGNSA. The CDR3 reads CASSLDNEAFF. The CDR3 DNA is TGTGCCAGCAGCTTGGACAATGAAGCTTTCTTT. Full variable domain (missing parts from reference TRBV7-2 and TRBJ1-1): GAGVSQSPSNKVTEKGKDVELRCDPISGHTALYWYRQSLGQGLEFLIYFQGNSAPDKSGLPSDRFSAERTGGSVSTLTIQRTQQEDSAVYLCASSLDNEAFFGQGTRLTVV.

Points on this clonotype: A single base separates this from a much larger clone, so it may be a read error. The chain employs TRBV20-1 and TRBJ1-4; perhaps TRBD1 as D (5 bases). CDR3 size: 15 residues. Germline V CDR1 and CDR2: DFQATT, SNEGSKA (reference sequence). DNA for the CDR3: TGCAGTGCTAGCGTAGGGGCGGCAACTAATGAAAGACTGTTTTTT. It codes for CSASVGAATNERLFF.

V gene TRBV20-1 combines with J gene TRBJ1-3; D ambiguous. The ends were cut back, 2 bases at V and 4 bases at J, with 15 bases in the middle. Germline CDR1 reads DFQATT; CDR2 reads SNEGSKA (reference sequence). There are 15 residues in the CDR3. The CDR3 is CSARLGRAEGNTIYF. The CDR3, as DNA: TGCAGTGCTAGACTTGGGAGAGCCGAGGGAAACACCATATATTTT.

This clonotype has a count of ten or more. In nucleotides, the CDR3 is TGCAGCGTTGAAGATGGGGGTCGACAGTGGTCCGGATATGGCTACACCTTC. It specifies CSVEDGGRQWSGYGYTF. The gene calls are TRBV29-1 and TRBJ1-2, with a weak D call TRBD1 (5 bases). Deletions cut 0 bases from V and 5 bases from J, with 22 bases between. CDR1 SQVTM and CDR2 ANQGSEA come from the germline V gene. The CDR3 is 17 residues long.